This entry describes one T cell receptor beta chain. Its antigen is currently unknown. CDR1 SEHNR and CDR2 FQNEAQ come from the germline V gene (reference sequence). This CDR3 comprises 15 residues. Trimming removed 5 bases from V and 0 bases from J; junction bases left unmatched: 3. In making diagnoses, clinical symptoms, serum thyroxine and TRAb, thyroid ultrasound and orbital computed tomography were all used. Isolation of PBMCs was performed on around 9.3 ml fresh peripheral blood. Amplification of TCR beta CDR3 regions was performed using RNA transcripts as template. Researchers ran a first-round RT-PCR on the TCR CDR3 using the HTBI primer set. MiXCR, applied by TCRdb to the multiplex PCR reads, yields one record per CDR3 protein. The sample shows some 760,000 distinct CDR3 sequences, around 15% of them seen only once. This entry comes from a study of T cells in Graves' hyperthyroidism and ophthalmopathy. Points from the study as a whole: Blood samples included most of the expanded thyroid clonotypes exceeding 0.001. Before onset, ophthalmopathy was predicted by the model a median around 6 months earlier.

The sequenced sample was blood. The V and J genes are TRBV7-9 and TRBJ1-2, with TRBD1 identical over 10 bases. The clonotype comes from a woman between 18 and 30 years old with Graves' hyperthyroidism. CDR3 residues: CASSGDRGTNYGYTF. CDR3 nucleotide sequence: TGTGCCAGCAGCGGGGACAGGGGAACTAACTATGGCTACACCTTC.